This TCR beta chain was found in a study of T-cell memory formation after mild COVID-19. Whole-study results and caveats: Unconfirmed was the SARS-CoV-2 specificity of second-wave clones that peaked on day 37.

Losses at the gene ends were 6 bases for V and 6 bases for J; bases not matched to a gene: 8. The V gene's germline CDR1 is MNHEY and CDR2 SVGEGT. The CDR3 runs to 14 residues. This clonotype has more than one count but fewer than ten. Its specificity is not known. Each CDR3 protein gets one entry after TCRdb re-called the 5' RACE reads with MiXCR. This sample has hundreds of thousands of distinct CDR3 sequences, with 18% found just once. The material sequenced was PBMCs or a T cell subset sorted from them (not recorded which). The rearrangement joins TRBV6-2 or TRBV6-3 to TRBJ2-7, with 10 bases that match TRBD1. The receptor's source is a young man who had mild COVID-19 (a few samples of this study predate the infection). Cell type and time point are not known. The chain's CDR3 is CASSTRQGAIEQYV. CDR3 nucleotide sequence: TGTGCCAGCAGCACACGACAGGGGGCCATCGAGCAGTACGTC.